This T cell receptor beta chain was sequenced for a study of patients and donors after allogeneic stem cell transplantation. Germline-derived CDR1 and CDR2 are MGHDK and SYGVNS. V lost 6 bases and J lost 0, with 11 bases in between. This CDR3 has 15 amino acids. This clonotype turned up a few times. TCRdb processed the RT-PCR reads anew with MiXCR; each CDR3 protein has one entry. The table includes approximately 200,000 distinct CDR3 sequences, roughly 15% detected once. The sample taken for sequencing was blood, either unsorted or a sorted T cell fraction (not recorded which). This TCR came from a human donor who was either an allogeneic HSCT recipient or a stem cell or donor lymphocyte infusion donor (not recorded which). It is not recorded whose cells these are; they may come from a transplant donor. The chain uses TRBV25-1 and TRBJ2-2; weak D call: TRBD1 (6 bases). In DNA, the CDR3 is TGTGCCAGCAGAGCGACAGGTTCGAACACCGGGGAGCTGTTTTTT. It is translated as CASRATGSNTGELFF.